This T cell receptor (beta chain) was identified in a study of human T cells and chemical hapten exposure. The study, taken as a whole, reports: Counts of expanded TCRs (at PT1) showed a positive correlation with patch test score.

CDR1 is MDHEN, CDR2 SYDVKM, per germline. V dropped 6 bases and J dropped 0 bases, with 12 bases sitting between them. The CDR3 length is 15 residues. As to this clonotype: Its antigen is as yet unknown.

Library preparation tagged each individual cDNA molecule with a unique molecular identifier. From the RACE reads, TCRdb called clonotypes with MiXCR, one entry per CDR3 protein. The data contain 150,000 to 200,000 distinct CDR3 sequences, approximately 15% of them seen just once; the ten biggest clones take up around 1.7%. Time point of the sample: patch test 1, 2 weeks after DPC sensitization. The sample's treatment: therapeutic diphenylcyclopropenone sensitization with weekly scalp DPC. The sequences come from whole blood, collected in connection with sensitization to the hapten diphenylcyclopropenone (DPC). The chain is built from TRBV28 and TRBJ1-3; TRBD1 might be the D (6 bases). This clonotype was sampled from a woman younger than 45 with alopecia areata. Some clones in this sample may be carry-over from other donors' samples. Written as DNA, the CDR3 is TGTGCCAGCAGGGAAGGGGGTGGCTCTGGAAACACCATATATTTT. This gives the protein CASREGGGSGNTIYF.